The entry below gives a single T cell receptor (beta chain) sequence along with its context. No antigen is known for it. This entry is derived from a study of shared clonotypes between healthy human individuals. The protocol was immunoSEQ multiplex PCR, while the TCRdb copy is restricted to in-frame clones and leaves out a portion. The data show 230,000 or so clones, about 69% seen once. Study-level findings and limits: In general, naive subsets displayed greater estimated richness than memory subsets did. Blood was the only sampled material, and tissue repertoires likely differ.

The sequenced sample consisted of memory CD4+ T cells sorted from blood. Subset described: CD45RA-negative fraction. The origin of this receptor is a man in his thirties or forties in good health.

CDR3 DNA sequence: TGTGCCAGCAGCTTGGCACTAGCGGCCGCCGCAGATACGCAGTATTTT. The encoded protein is CASSLALAAAADTQYF. This rearrangement joins TRBV5-4 to TRBJ2-3; 8 nucleotides line up with TRBD2. Trimming at V came to 0 bases and at J to 4 bases, leaving 7 bases not matched to a gene. The CDR3 has 16 amino acids. Germline V lookup: CDR1 SGHNT, CDR2 YYREEE (reference sequence).